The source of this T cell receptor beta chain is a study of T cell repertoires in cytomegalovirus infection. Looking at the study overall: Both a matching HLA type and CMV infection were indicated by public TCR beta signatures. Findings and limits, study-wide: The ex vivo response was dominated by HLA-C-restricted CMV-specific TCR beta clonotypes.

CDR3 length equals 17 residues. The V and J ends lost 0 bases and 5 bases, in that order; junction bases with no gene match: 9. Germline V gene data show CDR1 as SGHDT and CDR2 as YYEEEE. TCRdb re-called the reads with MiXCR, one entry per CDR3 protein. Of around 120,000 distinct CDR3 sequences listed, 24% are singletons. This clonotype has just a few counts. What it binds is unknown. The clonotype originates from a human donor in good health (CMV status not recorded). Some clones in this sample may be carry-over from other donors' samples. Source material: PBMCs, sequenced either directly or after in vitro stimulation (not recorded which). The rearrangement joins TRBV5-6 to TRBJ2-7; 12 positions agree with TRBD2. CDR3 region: CASSLGLAGDLPDEQYV. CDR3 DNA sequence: TGTGCCAGCAGCTTGGGACTAGCGGGAGACCTTCCCGACGAGCAGTACGTC.